The present T cell receptor (beta chain) was sequenced within a study of CD8 T cells in ankylosing spondylitis. The study's findings and limits: Made up of eight highly homologous variants, a TCR beta motif appeared characteristic of ankylosing spondylitis blood.

Generation of TCR beta libraries employed quantitative 5'-RACE incorporating molecular barcodes. TCRdb redid the calling of the 5' RACE reads with MiXCR, one entry per CDR3 protein. The sample has under 450,000 distinct CDR3 sequences, approximately 22% seen once; the top ten hold about an eighth. Germline CDR1 is SGDLS and CDR2 is YYNGEE. This CDR3 is built from 18 residues. Trimming left V 3 bases short and J 5 bases short, with 24 bases between. In regard to this clonotype: The antigen is undetermined.

Sequencing input: blood, either unsorted or a sorted T cell fraction (not recorded which). This TCR was recovered from a male donor with ankylosing spondylitis or in good health (not recorded which). The rearrangement joins TRBV9 to TRBJ2-1, with TRBD2 as a possible D gene (7 bases). CDR3 loop: CASSAGGQVGGRNNEQFF. The CDR3 DNA reads TGTGCCAGCAGCGCGGGGGGACAAGTTGGCGGTCGGAACAATGAGCAGTTCTTC.